The 10 T cell receptor beta chains reported below all come from one sample, sequenced in a study of OX40 agonist ivuxolimab in advanced cancers. Sequencing used immunoSEQ multiplex PCR; TCRdb keeps in-frame clones, though not all of them. Of tens of thousands of clones in the sample, roughly 84% are singletons; the top ten hold about 2.5%. The sample was CD4+ or CD8+ T cells sorted from blood, taken in a trial of the OX40 agonist ivuxolimab. The receptors shown here come from an adult with an advanced solid tumor such as melanoma, head and neck, liver or kidney cancer.

The chain is built from TRBV6-5 and TRBJ2-5; D possibly corresponds to TRBD1 (6 bases). CDR1 is MNHEY and CDR2 is SVGAGI in the germline V gene. The V end was cut by 5 bases, the J end by 3 bases, with 13 bases between. The CDR3 length is 14 residues. The CDR3 region is CASSPGDLEETQYF. The DNA of the CDR3 is TGTGCCAGCAGTCCAGGGGACCTAGAAGAGACCCAGTACTTC.

The rearrangement joins TRBV7-6 to TRBJ2-6; D gene unclear. Germline CDR1 SGHVS, CDR2 FNYEAQ. The CDR3 runs to 15 residues. The V end was cut by 3 bases, the J end by 2 bases, with 8 bases between. CDR3 DNA sequence: TGTGCCAGCAGCTTTTGGGGAACTGGGGCCAACGTCCTGACTTTC. Its translation: CASSFWGTGANVLTF.

The V call is TRBV14, the J call TRBJ2-5; 9 nucleotides align to TRBD2. Unmatched junction bases numbered 8, after V lost 2 bases and J lost 7 bases. The CDR3 is made up of 15 amino acids. CDR1 and CDR2 (germline): SGHDN, FVKESK. The DNA of the CDR3 is TGTGCCAGCAGCCAATCTAGCGGGGCGGCAGGGACCCAGTACTTC. Its protein is CASSQSSGAAGTQYF.

Only a few counts were recorded for this clone. The chain uses TRBV18 and TRBJ1-1; no clear D. V lost 8 bases, J lost 3 bases, and 7 bases lay in between. CDR1 and CDR2 from the germline V gene are KGHSH and LQKENI. This CDR3 is 11 amino acids long. The CDR3 here is CASAADTEAFF. As DNA, the CDR3 is TGTGCCAGCGCAGCCGACACTGAAGCTTTCTTT.

The sample holds a few counts of this clone. The chain recombines TRBV11-2 with TRBJ1-2; weak D call: TRBD1 (6 bases). Per the germline V gene, CDR1 is SGHAT and CDR2 is FQNNGV. CDR3 size: 14 residues. Trimming removed 5 bases from V and 7 bases from J, with 17 bases in between. The CDR3 nucleotides read TGTGCCAGCAGCGACCGGACAGCCGGGGGTGGCTACACCTTC. Translating it yields CASSDRTAGGGYTF.

The chain uses TRBV18 and TRBJ2-1; tentatively, D is TRBD1 or TRBD2 (5 bases each). CDR3 length: 18 amino acids. Trimming took off 3 bases at V and 0 bases at J, with 18 bases between the two ends. Germline V CDR1 and CDR2: KGHSH, LQKENI. The CDR3 protein is CASSPAGRAESSYNEQFF. The CDR3, as DNA: TGTGCCAGCTCACCGGCAGGGCGAGCGGAGAGCTCCTACAATGAGCAGTTCTTC.

Remarks on this clone: The CDR3 does not close with the conserved phenylalanine or tryptophan, likely indicating a read error. Because the CDR3's place on the DNA is in doubt, the DNA is left out and the CDR3 is given as listed by TCRdb. The gene calls are TRBV7-5 and TRBJ1-2; the DNA was not compared with TRBD1, the D call given in the table. TRBV7-5 has pseudogene status. Ends included, the CDR3 has 13 residues. CDR3 sequence reads: CVRSLKRDSRKLS.

This clone was seen once. The chain links TRBV6-5 to TRBJ2-1; TRBD2 matches at 8 bases. Trimming took 4 bases from V and 14 from J; bases not matched to a gene: 16. Germline lookup yields CDR1 MNHEY and CDR2 SVGAGI. The CDR3 sequence is 15 residues long. This CDR3 reads CASSWGGGLEREEFF. In DNA form, the CDR3 reads TGTGCCAGCAGTTGGGGAGGGGGACTAGAGAGGGAGGAGTTCTTC.

The chain recombines TRBV18 with TRBJ2-2; D unresolved. CDR1 KGHSH and CDR2 LQKENI come from the germline V gene. This CDR3 spans 14 amino acids. The V gene lost 1 base and the J gene lost 1 base, with 4 bases spanning the gap. The CDR3 sequence: CASSPQRNTGELFF. The CDR3 region has the DNA TGTGCCAGCTCACCACAAAGGAACACCGGGGAGCTGTTTTTT.

V usage is TRBV28 and J usage is TRBJ2-5; D is unclear. The germline CDR1 and CDR2 sequences are MDHEN and SYDVKM. The ends were cut back, 4 bases at V and 5 bases at J, with 14 bases in the middle. This CDR3 spans 14 amino acids. The CDR3 protein is CASSSTAFAETQYF. The CDR3 DNA reads TGTGCCAGCAGTTCCACGGCCTTTGCGGAGACCCAGTACTTC. The full variable domain, in which reference TRBV28 and TRBJ2-5 provide the parts outside the CDR3, is DVKVTQSSRYLVKRTGEKVFLECVQDMDHENMFWYRQDPGLGLRLIYFSYDVKMKEKGDIPEGYSVSREKKERFSLILESASTNQTSMYLCASSSTAFAETQYFGPGTRLLVL.